The following is a TCR beta chain sequence with its context. The 5'RACE method, run with constant-segment primers, produced TCR alpha and TCR beta cDNA libraries (carrying sample barcodes and UMIs). Using its own MiXCR run on the 5' RACE reads, TCRdb lists one record per CDR3 protein. Among 350,000 to 500,000 distinct CDR3 sequences listed, around 22% were seen once. The record originates from a study of T-cell memory formation after mild COVID-19. CDR1 is LNHNV, CDR2 YYDKDF, per germline (reference sequence). The CDR3 loop spans 16 amino acids. The J segment lost 4 bases and the V segment lost 0 bases, leaving 4 bases of the junction unmatched.

Source material: PBMCs or a T cell subset sorted from them (not recorded which). The V call is TRBV15, the J call TRBJ2-3, with 10 positions matching TRBD1. This clonotype originated in an adult woman who had mild COVID-19 (a few samples of this study predate the infection). Cell type and time point are not known. In nucleotides, the CDR3 is TGTGCCACCAGCAGAGAGGCGGGACAGGGGTCAGATACGCAGTATTTT. Protein sequence: CATSREAGQGSDTQYF.